One T cell receptor beta chain is described in this entry. Its antigen is unidentified. J gave up 8 bases and V 0 bases, and 11 bases lay outside the gene matches. Germline loops: CDR1 DFQATT, CDR2 SNEGSKA (reference sequence). The CDR3 runs to 16 residues. Each CDR3 protein is one row after TCRdb ran MiXCR on the 5' RACE reads. The data show some 270,000 distinct CDR3 sequences, 15% seen once. The data originate from a study of T-cell memory formation after mild COVID-19. Turning to the study itself: Largely donor-specific sequence clusters came from two donors.

Study conclusions and caveats: Among clones contracting day 15 to 85, CD4/CD8 was balanced, whereas later expanders leaned CD4+.

Source material: PBMCs or a T cell subset sorted from them (not recorded which). The sequence was collected from an adult woman who had mild COVID-19 (a few samples of this study predate the infection). Cell type and time point are not known. This chain uses TRBV20-1 with TRBJ2-1; the match to TRBD2 covers 9 bases. As DNA, the CDR3 is TGCAGTGCTAGAGATCCGGCTAGGACTAGCGCCGATGAGCAGTTCTTC. Its translation: CSARDPARTSADEQFF.